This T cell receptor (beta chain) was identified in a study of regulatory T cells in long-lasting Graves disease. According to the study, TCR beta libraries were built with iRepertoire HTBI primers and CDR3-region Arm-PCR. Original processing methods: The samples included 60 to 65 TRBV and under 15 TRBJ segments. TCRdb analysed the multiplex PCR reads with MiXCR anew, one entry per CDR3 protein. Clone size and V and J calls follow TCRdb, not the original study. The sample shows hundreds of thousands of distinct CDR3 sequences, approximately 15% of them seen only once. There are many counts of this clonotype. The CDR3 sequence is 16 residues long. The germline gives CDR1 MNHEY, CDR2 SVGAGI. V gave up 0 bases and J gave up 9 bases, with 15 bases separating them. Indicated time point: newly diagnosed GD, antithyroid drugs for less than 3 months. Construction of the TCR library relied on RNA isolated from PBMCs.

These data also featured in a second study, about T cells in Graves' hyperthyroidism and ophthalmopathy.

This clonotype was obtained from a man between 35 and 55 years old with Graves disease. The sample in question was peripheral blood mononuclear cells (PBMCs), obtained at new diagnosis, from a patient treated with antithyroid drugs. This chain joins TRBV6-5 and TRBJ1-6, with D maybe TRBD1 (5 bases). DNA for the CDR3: TGTGCCAGCAGTTACTCGCTACACAGGAGGAGTTCACCCCTCCACTTT. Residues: CASSYSLHRRSSPLHF.